The 17 T cell receptor beta chains listed next were all sequenced from one sample in a study of cytomegalovirus exposure and HLA in healthy donors. The PCR used 60 Vbeta and 13 Jbeta primers. Only in-frame clones appear in the TCRdb table, and some are missing; sequencing was by immunoSEQ multiplex PCR. The sample carries some 180,000 clones, 79% recorded once. What was sequenced was PBMCs. All receptors derive from a woman aged 30 to 39 in good health and CMV-seropositive.

The V and J genes are TRBV6-5 and TRBJ1-2; D call uncertain. V shed 5 bases and J shed 9 bases, with 19 bases lying between them. The CDR3 totals 14 residues. Germline lookup yields CDR1 MNHEY and CDR2 SVGAGI. The CDR3 DNA reads TGTGCCAGCAGTCCTCGACGAGGGAGACCGAGCTACACCTTC. Translating it yields CASSPRRGRPSYTF.

This chain connects TRBV13 to TRBJ2-1; a weak D match, TRBD2 (5 bases). CDR3 length: 17 amino acids. CDR1 and CDR2 from the germline V gene are PRHDT and FYEKMQ (reference sequence). Trimming stripped 0 bases from V and 0 bases from J, with 12 bases between. This CDR3 is CASSLGLRGSSYNEQFF. The DNA of the CDR3 is TGTGCCAGCAGCTTAGGCCTCCGGGGAAGCTCCTACAATGAGCAGTTCTTC.

The chain combines TRBV4-1 with TRBJ1-4, with D possibly TRBD1 on 5 matching bases. The CDR3 extends over 17 amino acids. Germline V gene lookup returns CDR1 MGHRA and CDR2 YSYEKL. The V end was cut by 4 bases, the J end by 7 bases, with 22 bases between. CDR3 loop: CASSRGSLGLTSEKLFF. The CDR3 region has the DNA TGCGCCAGCAGCCGCGGGTCCTTGGGACTAACGAGTGAAAAACTGTTTTTT.

The V call is TRBV4-2, the J call TRBJ2-1, with a weak D call TRBD2 (6 bases). The V gene's germline CDR1 is LGHNA and CDR2 YNFKEQ. V was shortened by 4 bases and J by 4 bases, with 20 bases between the two germline ends. The CDR3 is made up of 17 amino acids. CDR3 sequence: CASSPDRGNDIYNEQFF. The CDR3 DNA is TGTGCCAGCAGCCCCGATCGGGGGAACGATATTTACAATGAGCAGTTCTTC.

The V call is TRBV18, the J call TRBJ2-7, with D tentatively TRBD2 (5 bases). The V gene's germline CDR1 is KGHSH and CDR2 LQKENI. Trimming stripped 4 bases from V and 2 bases from J, with 9 bases between. CDR3 size: 13 residues. CDR3 amino acids: CASSQDGTYEQYF. For the CDR3, the DNA is TGTGCCAGCTCACAGGACGGGACCTACGAGCAGTACTTC. Filled out from reference TRBV18 and TRBJ2-7, the complete variable domain reads NAGVMQNPRHLVRRRGQEARLRCSPMKGHSHVYWYRQLPEEGLKFMVYLQKENIIDESGMPKERFSAEFPKEGPSILRIQQVVRGDSAAYFCASSQDGTYEQYFGPGTRLTVT.

This clone showed up just once. This chain uses TRBV27 with TRBJ1-2; D not resolved. Germline CDR1 is MNHEY and CDR2 is SMNVEV (reference sequence). V was shortened by 6 bases and J by 10 bases, with 9 bases between the two germline ends. The CDR3 contains 10 residues. DNA for the CDR3: TGTGCCAGCAGGCTGACACCCTACACCTTC. It specifies CASRLTPYTF.

J is TRBJ1-3 and V is TRBV29-1; D might be TRBD1 (6 bases). Trimming pared 4 bases from V and 1 base from J, leaving 11 bases between. Per the germline V gene, CDR1 is SQVTM and CDR2 is ANQGSEA. The CDR3 extends over 14 amino acids. CDR3 nucleotide sequence: TGCAGCGTTGGGACAGTCACTTCTGGAAACACCATATATTTT. As protein: CSVGTVTSGNTIYF.

The V gene is TRBV9, the J gene TRBJ2-1, with a possible D match to TRBD2 (6 bases). The CDR3 runs 14 residues. Germline CDR1 and CDR2: SGDLS and YYNGEE. Trimming left V 0 bases short and J 6 bases short, with 10 bases between. The CDR3 reads CASSVVWRGNEQFF. The CDR3 region has the DNA TGTGCCAGCAGCGTAGTATGGAGGGGCAATGAGCAGTTCTTC.

The gene calls are TRBV30 and TRBJ1-3, with 9 bases fitting TRBD1. Germline CDR1 GTSNPN, CDR2 SVGIG (reference sequence). The CDR3 spans 17 residues. J lost 0 bases, V lost 2 bases, and 8 bases had no gene match. This CDR3 reads CAWSPWTGVISGNTIYF. In nucleotides, the CDR3 is TGTGCCTGGAGTCCCTGGACAGGGGTTATCTCTGGAAACACCATATATTTT. The entire variable domain, with the rest obtained from reference TRBV30 and TRBJ1-3, is as follows: SQTIHQWPATLVQPVGSPLSLECTVEGTSNPNLYWYRQAAGRGLQLLFYSVGIGQISSEVPQNLSASRPQDRQFILSSKKLLLSDSGFYLCAWSPWTGVISGNTIYFGEGSWLTVV.

The chain carries TRBV4-3 and TRBJ1-1; D is possibly TRBD1 (5 bases). The V end lost 1 base, the J end lost 0 bases, and 15 bases lay between the germline ends. Germline V lookup: CDR1 LGHNA, CDR2 YSLEER. The CDR3 contains 17 residues. CDR3 nucleotides: TGCGCCAGCAGCCAAGTATCTAGGGGAACCATGAACACTGAAGCTTTCTTT. Residues: CASSQVSRGTMNTEAFF.

In DNA, the CDR3 is TGTGCCAGCGGAGGCAGCGGGGGTATAGATACGCAGTATTTT. Its protein product is CASGGSGGIDTQYF. The chain has TRBV19 and TRBJ2-3, with TRBD2 identical over 8 bases. V gave up 9 bases and J gave up 5 bases; unmatched junction bases: 10. Germline CDR1 is LNHDA and CDR2 is SQIVND (reference sequence). The CDR3 consists of 14 residues.

The chain joins TRBV4-3 to TRBJ2-2, with TRBD2 identical over 11 bases. J gave up 7 bases and V 0 bases, and 7 bases lay outside the gene matches. The CDR3 is 17 amino acids. The germline CDR1 and CDR2 sequences are LGHNA and YSLEER. CDR3 bases: TGCGCCAGCAGCCAAGATGCTAGCGGGGGGCTGAACGGGGAGCTGTTTTTT. As protein: CASSQDASGGLNGELFF.

V usage is TRBV6-5 and J usage is TRBJ2-7, with D possibly matching TRBD1 (5 bases). This CDR3 is 15 amino acids long. CDR1 and CDR2 (germline): MNHEY, SVGAGI. V lost 0 bases to trimming and J lost 7 bases, with 16 bases between them. CDR3 protein: CASSYSTGTSNEQYF. CDR3 nucleotides: TGTGCCAGCAGTTACTCCACAGGAACTTCGAATGAGCAGTACTTC.

About this clone itself: A read error may produce the germline difference seen at one junction end. V gene TRBV4-1 combines with J gene TRBJ1-1; D is uncertain. The CDR3 runs 14 residues. Germline CDR1 reads MGHRA; CDR2 reads YSYEKL. In DNA, the CDR3 is TGCGCCAGCAGCCAAAGAGGCCTGAACCCTGAAGCTTTCTTT. The encoded protein is CASSQRGLNPEAFF.

This chain links TRBV19 with TRBJ2-4, with a weak D call TRBD1 (5 bases). The CDR3 is 14 residues long. Trimming removed 1 base from V and 4 bases from J, with 8 bases in between. Germline CDR1 LNHDA, CDR2 SQIVND (reference sequence). CDR3: CASSIVDRKNIQYF. CDR3 DNA sequence: TGTGCCAGTAGTATAGTAGACAGAAAAAACATTCAGTACTTC.

For the CDR3, the DNA is TGTGCCAGCAGTCCCCTCGGGGGGAGCATGCCCCTCCACTTT. Translated: CASSPLGGSMPLHF. The chain links TRBV27 to TRBJ1-6; D perhaps matches TRBD1 (5 bases). The germline CDR1 and CDR2 sequences are MNHEY and SMNVEV (reference sequence). The V end was cut by 5 bases, the J end by 13 bases, with 18 bases between. The CDR3 covers 14 residues.

Written as DNA, the CDR3 is TGTGCCAGTAGTCCCTTGACTAGCGGGAGGACCTACAATGAGCAGTTCTTC. Translating gives CASSPLTSGRTYNEQFF. V usage is TRBV19 and J usage is TRBJ2-1; 13 positions agree with TRBD2. V shed 5 bases and J 2 bases; nucleotides not matched to a gene: 6. Per the germline V gene, CDR1 is LNHDA and CDR2 is SQIVND (reference sequence). The CDR3 runs to 17 residues.